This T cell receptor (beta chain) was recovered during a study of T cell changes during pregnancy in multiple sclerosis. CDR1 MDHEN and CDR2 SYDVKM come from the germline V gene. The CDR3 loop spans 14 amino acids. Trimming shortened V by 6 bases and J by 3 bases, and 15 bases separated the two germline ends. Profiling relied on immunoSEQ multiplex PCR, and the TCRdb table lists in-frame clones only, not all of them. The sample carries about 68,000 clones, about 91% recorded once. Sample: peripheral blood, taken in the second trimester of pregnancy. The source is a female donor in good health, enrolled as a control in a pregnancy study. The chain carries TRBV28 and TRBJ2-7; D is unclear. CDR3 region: CASSSDSLGYEQYF. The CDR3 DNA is TGTGCCAGCAGCTCCGATAGCTTGGGCTACGAGCAGTACTTC.